What follows are 30 T cell receptor beta chains derived from one specimen sequenced in a study of graft-versus-host responses after intestinal transplantation. No antigen has been identified for these receptors. Data came from immunoSEQ multiplex PCR; TCRdb stores just in-frame clones and leaves some out. The repertoire holds tens of thousands of clones, with 91% as singletons. Sample: unstimulated CD4+ T cells sorted from spleen or lymph node cells, taken before intestinal transplant. These receptors all stem from a human donor who received an intestinal transplant.

The gene calls are TRBV6-5 and TRBJ2-3, with a tentative D call TRBD2 (5 bases). The germline CDR1 and CDR2 sequences are MNHEY and SVGAGI. V lost 5 bases, J lost 1 base, and 10 bases lay in between. The CDR3 runs 14 residues. The CDR3 protein is CASSPGLRTDTQYF. For the CDR3, the DNA is TGTGCCAGCAGTCCTGGACTCCGCACAGATACGCAGTATTTT.

V gene TRBV9 combines with J gene TRBJ2-3; D gene ambiguous. V lost 3 bases and J lost 3, with 8 bases in between. This CDR3 region has 13 residues. Germline-derived CDR1 and CDR2 are SGDLS and YYNGEE. The CDR3 DNA follows: TGTGCCAGCAGCGCCCCCCCAACAGATACGCAGTATTTT. Amino acid sequence: CASSAPPTDTQYF.

J is TRBJ1-2 and V is TRBV7-8, with 12 bases aligning to TRBD1. Germline CDR1 SGHVS, CDR2 FQNEAQ. With 5 bases clipped from V and 0 bases from J, the junction kept 4 bases outside the gene matches. The CDR3 runs to 16 residues. The CDR3 DNA reads as TGTGCCAGCAGCCACGGGACAGGGGGCACTAACTATGGCTACACCTTC. This gives the protein CASSHGTGGTNYGYTF.

The chain joins TRBV7-2 to TRBJ2-1; 10 nucleotides match TRBD2. Germline V CDR1 and CDR2: SGHTA, FQGNSA. V dropped 2 bases and J dropped 5; count of bases not matched to a gene: 9. The CDR3 extends over 17 amino acids. The CDR3 spells CASSLPNSGGYHNEQFF. DNA of the CDR3: TGTGCCAGCAGCTTACCCAATAGCGGGGGGTACCACAATGAGCAGTTCTTC.

The chain has TRBV21-1 and TRBJ1-1; TRBD1 reflects the table's D call only, with no check against the DNA. TRBV21-1 is flagged as a pseudogene. This CDR3 contains 13 residues. Here the CDR3 DNA reads TGTGCCAGCAGCAGGGACATGAACACTGAAGCTTTCTTT. This translates into CASSRDMNTEAFF.

The chain has TRBV25-1 and TRBJ1-1; no clear D gene. V was pared by 5 bases and J by 2 bases, with 15 bases between. The CDR3 covers 15 residues. Per the germline V gene, CDR1 is MGHDK and CDR2 is SYGVNS. This CDR3 reads CASSPQSVLNTEAFF. The CDR3 nucleotides are TGTGCCAGCAGTCCCCAAAGTGTCCTAAACACTGAAGCTTTCTTT.

In the case of this clone: At one of its ends the junction is not consistent with the germline gene, which may arise from a read error. Different DNA sequences within this sample yield the same CDR3. The chain uses TRBV6-6 and TRBJ2-7; 10 positions match TRBD1. The CDR3 covers 15 residues. Germline V CDR1 and CDR2: MNHNY, SVGAGI (reference sequence). The CDR3 coding sequence is TGCGCCAGCAACCGGGACAGGGGCTTCTCCTACGAGCAGTACTTC. Protein: CASNRDRGFSYEQYF.

CDR3: CSVGQGFYGYTF. DNA of the CDR3: TGCAGCGTGGGACAGGGGTTTTATGGCTACACCTTC. V and J are TRBV29-1 and TRBJ1-2; TRBD1 aligns across 10 bases. The V gene's germline CDR1 is SQVTM and CDR2 ANQGSEA. This CDR3 comprises 12 residues. With V trimmed by 6 bases and J by 5 bases, 3 bases remained unmatched.

J is TRBJ2-6 and V is TRBV19; maybe TRBD2 (5 bases). Germline lookup yields CDR1 LNHDA and CDR2 SQIVND (reference sequence). Deletions cut 4 bases from V and 1 base from J, with 17 bases between. The CDR3 has 18 amino acids. The CDR3 bases are TGTGCCAGTAGTACCGACGAACGGAGGTGGTCTGGGGCCAACGTCCTGACTTTC. It codes for CASSTDERRWSGANVLTF.

Turning to this clone: This sample also contains other DNA sequences that code for the same CDR3. The chain has TRBV9 and TRBJ1-2; 7 bases match TRBD1. The junction had 1 base not matched to a gene; V was cut back by 4 bases and J by 4 bases. This CDR3 comprises 12 residues. Germline V gene data show CDR1 as SGDLS and CDR2 as YYNGEE. The CDR3 here is CASSRDSYGYTF. The CDR3 DNA sequence: TGTGCCAGCAGCAGGGACAGCTATGGCTACACCTTC.

The chain has TRBV6-5 and TRBJ2-7, with D maybe TRBD2 (6 bases). The V gene lost 2 bases and the J gene lost 3 bases, with 8 bases spanning the gap. The CDR3 totals 13 residues. Germline values: CDR1 MNHEY, CDR2 SVGAGI. The CDR3 DNA is TGTGCCAGCAGTTACGCGGGGAACTACGAGCAGTACTTC. This codes for CASSYAGNYEQYF.

This clone occurred once. The chain is built from TRBV5-1 and TRBJ2-7, with 7 bases that match TRBD1. The CDR3 runs to 16 residues. J gave up 2 bases and V 4 bases, and 12 bases lay outside the gene matches. Germline CDR1 SGHRS, CDR2 YFSETQ. CDR3: CASSRRPGQSTYEQYF. As DNA, the CDR3 is TGCGCCAGCAGCCGACGACCGGGACAGAGTACCTACGAGCAGTACTTC.

V and J are TRBV5-4 and TRBJ2-3; 8 nucleotides align to TRBD2. The V gene end was trimmed by 0 bases and the J gene end by 3 bases; junction bases not matched to a gene: 3. Germline CDR1 is SGHNT and CDR2 is YYREEE (reference sequence). The CDR3 totals 15 residues. The chain's CDR3 is CASSLGGGLTDTQYF. The CDR3 DNA reads as TGTGCCAGCAGCTTGGGCGGGGGGCTAACAGATACGCAGTATTTT.

The chain joins TRBV18 to TRBJ1-3, with a tentative D call TRBD1 (5 bases). CDR1 and CDR2 (germline): KGHSH, LQKENI. The length of the CDR3 is 15 residues. Trimming left V 6 bases short and J 2 bases short, with 14 bases between. CDR3 amino acids: CASSRGGDAGNTIYF. CDR3 sequence (DNA): TGTGCCAGCTCCCGGGGCGGGGACGCTGGAAACACCATATATTTT.

In this sample, this clone turned up once. V gene TRBV9 combines with J gene TRBJ1-2; D perhaps matches TRBD1 (5 bases). With 1 base removed from V and 5 bases from J, the gap between germline ends came to 15 bases. The germline V gene encodes CDR1 SGDLS and CDR2 YYNGEE. The CDR3 runs 15 residues. CDR3: CASSVQEQGLYGYTF. DNA of the CDR3: TGTGCCAGCAGCGTACAGGAGCAGGGACTATATGGCTACACCTTC.

This chain connects TRBV9 to TRBJ1-1; 8 bases fit TRBD1. The trim removed 0 bases at V and 1 base at J, leaving 11 bases unmatched. Germline values: CDR1 SGDLS, CDR2 YYNGEE. This CDR3 spans 18 amino acids. In DNA, the CDR3 is TGTGCCAGCAGCGTAGGATATGGGACAGGCTTAGCGAACACTGAAGCTTTCTTT. Translation gives CASSVGYGTGLANTEAFF.

This chain joins TRBV18 and TRBJ2-5; D possibly corresponds to TRBD1 (6 bases). V was cut by 7 bases and J by 1 base, with 19 bases left in between. The CDR3 extends over 16 amino acids. CDR1 is KGHSH, CDR2 LQKENI, per germline. For the CDR3, the DNA is TGTGCCAGCTGCGCAGGGGACGAAACATTCCAAGAGACCCAGTACTTC. Its protein is CASCAGDETFQETQYF.

This clone has a single count. V usage is TRBV7-7 and J usage is TRBJ2-1; 8 bases are shared with TRBD1. Germline loops: CDR1 SSHAT, CDR2 FNYEAQ (reference sequence). This CDR3 has 15 amino acids. After removal of 4 bases from V and 3 bases from J, the junction contained 5 bases not matched to a gene. CDR3 DNA: TGTGCCAGCAGCTCCCGGACAGGGATCTACAATGAGCAGTTCTTC. Protein: CASSSRTGIYNEQFF.

J is TRBJ1-6 and V is TRBV6-5; D is possibly TRBD1 (5 bases). The CDR3 spans 14 residues. V was cut by 5 bases and J by 13 bases, with 18 bases left in between. Germline assignment: CDR1 MNHEY and CDR2 SVGAGI. In DNA form, the CDR3 reads TGTGCCAGCAGTACCACACCCTCACAGGCCCCCCTCCACTTT. It yields the protein CASSTTPSQAPLHF.

The V call is TRBV4-1, the J call TRBJ1-4; a possible D gene is TRBD1 (6 bases). The CDR3 is 15 amino acids. The V end lost 4 bases, the J end lost 4 bases, and 13 bases lay between the germline ends. The germline V gene has CDR1 MGHRA and CDR2 YSYEKL. CDR3 loop: CASSLRTEDNEKLFF. CDR3 DNA: TGCGCCAGCAGCCTTCGGACAGAGGATAATGAAAAACTGTTTTTT.

The rearrangement joins TRBV5-8 to TRBJ1-3; no firm D call. Germline V lookup: CDR1 SGHTS, CDR2 YDEGEE. Trimming stripped 2 bases from V and 0 bases from J, with 6 bases between. The CDR3 totals 14 residues. The CDR3 DNA reads as TGTGCCAGCAGCTTCCCGTACTCTGGAAACACCATATATTTT. Protein product: CASSFPYSGNTIYF.

The chain combines TRBV4-3 with TRBJ2-3, with 10 bases aligning to TRBD2. The germline V gene encodes CDR1 LGHNA and CDR2 YSLEER. The ends lost 0 bases at V and 2 bases at J; junction bases unmatched: 5. The CDR3 consists of 17 residues. This CDR3 is CASSQEASGGPTDTQYF. CDR3 nucleotides: TGCGCCAGCAGCCAAGAGGCTAGCGGGGGCCCCACAGATACGCAGTATTTT.

This clone was found a few times. The chain combines TRBV6-5 with TRBJ1-2; no firm D call. This CDR3 spans 14 amino acids. Germline CDR1 and CDR2: MNHEY and SVGAGI. V was shortened by 2 bases and J by 4 bases, with 11 bases between the two germline ends. The CDR3 nucleotides are TGTGCCAGCAGTTACAGGTCAGGCCCCTATGGCTACACCTTC. The encoded protein is CASSYRSGPYGYTF.

The chain combines TRBV6-6 with TRBJ2-1; D gene uncertain. The CDR3 extends over 13 amino acids. Trimming took 0 bases from V and 5 from J, leaving 5 bases between them. Germline V gives CDR1 MNHNY, CDR2 SVGAGI (reference sequence). CDR3 protein: CASSYSRDNEQFF. The CDR3 DNA sequence: TGTGCCAGCAGTTACTCGCGTGACAATGAGCAGTTCTTC.

The chain combines TRBV21-1 with TRBJ2-1; the table names TRBD1, a call not compared with the DNA. TRBV21-1 corresponds to a pseudogene. This CDR3 comprises 16 residues. Written as DNA, the CDR3 is TGTGCCAGCAGCAAAGAGACTCGACAGGGTCTCAATGAGCAGTTCTTC. This codes for CASSKETRQGLNEQFF.

This chain connects TRBV1 to TRBJ2-3; the table gives TRBD2 as D, unverified against the DNA. TRBV1 is labeled a pseudogene. This CDR3 comprises 15 residues. Here the CDR3 reads CTSRLGRIPTDTQYF. CDR3 nucleotide sequence: TGCACCAGCAGACTAGGGAGAATTCCCACAGATACGCAGTATTTT.

The genes are TRBV7-2 and TRBJ1-2; the D gene is possibly TRBD1 (6 bases). Germline-derived CDR1 and CDR2 are SGHTA and FQGNSA. The length of the CDR3 is 12 residues. V lost 5 bases and J 12 bases, leaving 16 bases between the germline ends. The CDR3 loop reads CASSPETGHNTF. The DNA for the CDR3 is TGTGCCAGCAGCCCTGAGACAGGACATAACACCTTC.

This rearrangement joins TRBV4-3 to TRBJ1-2; 9 nucleotides agree with TRBD1. This CDR3 has 16 amino acids. V trimming: 1 base; J trimming: 4 bases; junction bases outside the gene matches: 7. The germline V gene has CDR1 LGHNA and CDR2 YSLEER. CDR3 sequence: CASSQAGQGSLYGYTF. CDR3 nucleotide sequence: TGCGCCAGCAGCCAAGCTGGACAGGGGAGCCTCTATGGCTACACCTTC.

V usage is TRBV5-5 and J usage is TRBJ2-2, with 8 bases fitting TRBD1. Germline CDR1 SGHKS, CDR2 YYEKEE (reference sequence). Trimming cost V 1 base and J 7 bases; bases outside gene matches: 6. The CDR3 extends over 15 amino acids. The CDR3 region has the DNA TGTGCCAGCAGCTTGTTGCAGGGGGCAGGCGGGGAGCTGTTTTTT. Translation: CASSLLQGAGGELFF.

This clone was recorded only once. V and J are TRBV7-9 and TRBJ2-5; D might be TRBD2 (5 bases). Germline V gene lookup returns CDR1 SEHNR and CDR2 FQNEAQ (reference sequence). The length of the CDR3 is 14 residues. V lost 5 bases and J 5 bases, leaving 15 bases between the germline ends. CDR3 in DNA: TGTGCCAGCAGCACCCTAGCATCCGGGGAGACCCAGTACTTC. It yields the protein CASSTLASGETQYF.